These 5 T cell receptor beta chains share one sample of origin, sequenced in a study of PD-L1 blockade in urothelial cancer. Time point: pretreatment peripheral blood. Measured with immunoSEQ multiplex PCR; TCRdb has only the in-frame clones, and not every one. The sample records tens of thousands of clones, over 75% being singletons. Sequences were derived from PBMCs, sampled around atezolizumab (anti-PD-L1) treatment. The receptor set was obtained from a donor aged 40 or older with urothelial cancer.

A single count supports this clone. The chain carries TRBV27 and TRBJ2-3, with 13 bases aligning to TRBD2. The length of the CDR3 is 19 residues. Germline CDR1 reads MNHEY; CDR2 reads SMNVEV (reference sequence). Trimming took 0 bases from V and 2 from J; bases not matched to a gene: 8. The CDR3 sequence is CASSLSQLAGGGTTDTQYF. The CDR3 nucleotides read TGTGCCAGCAGTTTATCCCAACTAGCGGGAGGGGGGACCACAGATACGCAGTATTTT.

This clone was seen a single time. This chain connects TRBV2 to TRBJ2-2, with a possible D match to TRBD1 (6 bases). From germline, CDR1 is SNHLY and CDR2 FYNNEI. This CDR3 region has 13 residues. The V end lost 6 bases, the J end lost 6 bases, and 11 bases lay between the germline ends. The CDR3 DNA sequence: TGTGCCAGCAGGAACAGGGCGGCCGGGGAGCTGTTTTTT. It yields the protein CASRNRAAGELFF.

This chain uses TRBV28 with TRBJ2-1; 8 nucleotides line up with TRBD2. The CDR3 is 16 amino acids. The V gene's germline CDR1 is MDHEN and CDR2 SYDVKM. The J segment lost 2 bases and the V segment lost 1 base, leaving 4 bases of the junction unmatched. This chain's CDR3 is CASSLSGRGAYNEQFF. DNA of the CDR3: TGTGCCAGCAGTTTATCCGGGAGGGGTGCCTACAATGAGCAGTTCTTC.

The chain employs TRBV11-2 and TRBJ2-1; perhaps TRBD2 as D (6 bases). V dropped 1 base and J dropped 12 bases, with 10 bases sitting between them. Germline lookup yields CDR1 SGHAT and CDR2 FQNNGV. The CDR3 is made up of 12 amino acids. CDR3 nucleotide sequence: TGTGCCAGCAGCTTAGGTTGGAGGGGGCAGTTCTTC. It specifies CASSLGWRGQFF.

The chain couples TRBV20-1 to TRBJ2-5; D not resolved. This CDR3 region has 10 residues. Germline lookup yields CDR1 DFQATT and CDR2 SNEGSKA (reference sequence). The CDR3, as DNA: TGCACCACCGGCCAAGAGACCCAGTACTTC. Protein product: CTTGQETQYF.